This T cell receptor (beta chain) originates from a study of regulatory T cells in long-lasting Graves disease (dated by TCRdb to the early 2020s). General notes on the study: Patients with newly diagnosed Graves' disease had been on antithyroid drugs for under 3 months. The study was conducted in China and was registered as a clinical trial. A total of 35 or so samples were covered by TCR sequencing, comprising about 13 persistent and 20 or so newly diagnosed Graves' disease patients. Persistent Graves' disease patients were compared with newly diagnosed Graves' disease patients by peripheral blood TCR sequencing and RNA sequencing. The study at large found these results: As a limitation, the authors acknowledged that the small sample size may reduce accuracy. Sequencing and analysis were restricted to the TCR beta chain. More public clonotypes were shared among persistent patients (roughly 2,900) than among newly diagnosed patients (966). Persistent disease showed preferential use of TRBV28, TRBJ1-2 and TRBJ2-5, whereas newly diagnosed disease favored TRBV20-1 and TRBJ2-1. Only peripheral blood was studied, because thyroid tissue, the primary lesion, was inaccessible. Compared with newly diagnosed patients, patients with persistent Graves' disease had lower TCR Shannon entropy and fewer highly expanded clones, which suggests clonal expansion.

The germline V gene (reference sequence) sets CDR1 to LGHDT and CDR2 to YNNKEL. V gives up 4 bases and J gives up 7 bases, and the segment between their germline ends measures 10 bases. Inclusive of the bounding cysteine and phenylalanine, the CDR3 is 12 residues long. Left in the record is the CDR3 DNA by itself, 36 bases read in frame from the first base. This clonotype was detected ten times or more. Its antigen target is currently unknown. Per-base quality was not reported, and no clone a single base away is much larger than it. Libraries were made using multiplex PCR. Sequencing was carried out with an Illumina HiSeq 4000. To build TCR beta libraries, CDR3 regions were amplified by Arm-PCR using iRepertoire HTBI primers. Gel purification was performed on PCR products prior to sequencing. In the authors' own workflow: Gene usage analysis of CDR3 amino acid clonotypes relied on the 62 TRBV and about 13 TRBJ segments identified across samples. COPE and FqMerger were used to merge filtered high-quality paired reads into contigs. BLAST was used to align contigs to IMGT TRBV, TRBD and TRBJ reference genes, and CDR3 was defined according to IMGT. Clonotypes above 0.1% frequency were classified as highly expanded clones. Shannon entropy was used to measure repertoire diversity, and the Gini coefficient was used to measure V-J evenness. A clonotype found in more than one individual was treated as public. TCRdb reran the public reads through fastp at Q25 and MiXCR, keeping productive beta chains. Rows are unified per CDR3 protein, each entry keeping the most common DNA and genes. The V and J calls follow TCRdb's processing rather than the paper's. In all, the sample holds 620,000 or so distinct CDR3 sequences, and approximately 15% of those were seen once. Roughly 18% of the sample comes from the top ten.

The label giving this sample's time point can be read as: newly diagnosed GD, antithyroid drugs for less than 3 months. RNA was extracted from PBMCs in TRIzol for both TCR sequencing and RNA sequencing. Graves' disease was diagnosed according to American Thyroid Association guidelines. Patients were recruited from an endocrinology department in Xi'an, China. From each patient, approximately 10 milliliters of peripheral blood was collected into an EDTA anticoagulant tube. Ficoll Paque Plus density gradient separation was used to isolate PBMCs, and no additional T cell sorting was done. An Agilent 2100 Bioanalyzer and agarose gel were used to check RNA quality, while a NanoDrop 2000 measured RNA concentration. These records were also assigned to another study, of T cells in Graves' hyperthyroidism and ophthalmopathy. The second study, in turn, reports: Stable Graves' hyperthyroidism was defined as the absence of progression to ophthalmopathy over 18 months of follow-up. The hyperthyroidism patients were between 18 and 65 years old and newly diagnosed, with a disease duration of less than 2 months. Exclusion was applied to patients with uncontrolled infections, other autoimmune diseases, pregnancy or lactation. Diagnoses relied on clinical symptoms, serum thyroxine and TRAb, thyroid ultrasound and orbital computed tomography. A first-round RT-PCR of the TCR CDR3 used the HTBI primer set with the Qiagen OneStep RT-PCR kit. Most expanded thyroid clonotypes (frequency above 0.001) were also detected in blood, suggesting blood repertoires may reflect thyroid immune responses. In cross-validation, a model built on a 13 V-J signature told ophthalmopathy apart from stable hyperthyroidism with approximately 90% sensitivity and approximately 81% specificity, and in testing the same model reached 80%/75%. During validation, the model predicted progression to ophthalmopathy a median of approximately 7 months ahead of onset, with around 71% sensitivity and around 73% specificity. A discovery cohort of about 100 patients, 43 with Graves' ophthalmopathy and about 60 with stable Graves' hyperthyroidism, was used to find distinguishing TCR V-J signatures. Prospective prediction of ophthalmopathy was tested in an independent validation cohort consisting of 18 hyperthyroidism patients and 15 to 17 patients who later progressed to ophthalmopathy. The 75 to 100 discovery patients were divided at random into training and test sets in a 7:3 ratio. In addition, the study compared T-cell repertoires in thyroid tissue and in blood from roughly six Graves' hyperthyroidism patients. After blood sampling, hyperthyroidism patients were treated with methimazole at a starting dose of 30 mg daily, and ophthalmopathy patients were treated with high-dose intravenous methylprednisolone. Libraries were constructed in a second round of multiplex PCR, after which size selection and purification were carried out. Paired-end sequencing of the libraries was performed with 100 bp reads on an Illumina HiSeq2000. SOAPnuke was used to process the raw data, removing reads that contained adapters or uncalled bases, had a mean Phred below 15, or lacked an exact match to the constant primer or identifier. COPE v1.2.5 was used to merge high-quality paired reads, and clonotypes were defined as unique nucleotide sequences. Clonotypes were aligned to IMGT TRBV, TRBD and TRBJ reference segments using MiTCR v1.1. Only V-J combinations with frequency above 0.0001, covering 99% to 99.2% of repertoires, were analysed. A TCS score was defined as the ratio between F50 (clonal expansion) and ExV (chaos), using BLOSUM62-based TCRdist between CDR3 peptides within each V-J. Welch's t-statistics and random forest reduced roughly 540 V-J features to 13, which were used in a naive Bayes classifier (R e1071). Sample size was not statistically predetermined, and investigators were not blinded to group allocation. The paper describes TCR Vbeta CDR3 sequencing of 120 to 150 peripheral blood samples, made up of 40 to 45 ophthalmopathy patients, approximately 73 hyperthyroidism patients and some 17 progressor patients.

This receptor was obtained from a woman between 25 and 40 years old with Graves disease. Donor details come from another sample of the same person, matched by shared clones. The chain links TRBV3-1 with TRBJ1-1; the D segment cannot be called with confidence. Source: peripheral blood mononuclear cells (PBMCs), taken at new diagnosis, from a patient treated with antithyroid drugs. CDR3 loop: CASSPARGEAFF. The sequence in DNA is TGTGCCAGCAGCCCTGCTCGGGGTGAAGCTTTCTTT.